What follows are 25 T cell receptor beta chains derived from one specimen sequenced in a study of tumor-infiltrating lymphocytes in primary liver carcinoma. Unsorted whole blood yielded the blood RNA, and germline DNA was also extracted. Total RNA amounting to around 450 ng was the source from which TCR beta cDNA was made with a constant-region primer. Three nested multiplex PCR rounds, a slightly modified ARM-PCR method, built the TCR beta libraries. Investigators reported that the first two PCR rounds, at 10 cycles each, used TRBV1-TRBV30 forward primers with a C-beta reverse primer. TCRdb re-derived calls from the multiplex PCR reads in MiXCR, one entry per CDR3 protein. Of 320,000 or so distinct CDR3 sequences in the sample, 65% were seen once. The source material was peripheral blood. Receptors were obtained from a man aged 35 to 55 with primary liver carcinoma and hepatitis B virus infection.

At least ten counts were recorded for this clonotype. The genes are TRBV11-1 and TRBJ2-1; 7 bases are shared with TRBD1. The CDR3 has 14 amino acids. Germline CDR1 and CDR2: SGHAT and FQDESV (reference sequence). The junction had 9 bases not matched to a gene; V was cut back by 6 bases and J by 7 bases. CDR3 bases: TGTGCCAGCAGTAGGGCACAGGGGTGGAATGAGCAGTTCTTC. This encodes CASSRAQGWNEQFF.

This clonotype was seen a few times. CDR3 sequence (DNA): TGTGCCAGCAGGACGACAAAGGCCCAGAACTATGGCTACACCTTC. Translating it yields CASRTTKAQNYGYTF. The V call is TRBV6-2 or TRBV6-3, the J call TRBJ1-2; no firm D call. Germline CDR1 reads MNHEY; CDR2 reads SVGEGT. This CDR3 is built from 15 residues. V was shortened by 6 bases and J by 2 bases, with 16 bases between the two germline ends.

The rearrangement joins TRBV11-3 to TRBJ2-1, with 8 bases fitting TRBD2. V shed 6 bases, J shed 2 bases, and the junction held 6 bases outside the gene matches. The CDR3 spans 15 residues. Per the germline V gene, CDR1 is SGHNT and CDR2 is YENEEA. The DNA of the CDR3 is TGTGCCAGCAGTTCCTTAGCGGGACCCTACAATGAGCAGTTCTTC. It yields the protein CASSSLAGPYNEQFF. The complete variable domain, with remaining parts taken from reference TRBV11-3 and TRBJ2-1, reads EAGVVQSPRYKIIEKKQPVAFWCNPISGHNTLYWYLQNLGQGPELLIRYENEEAVDDSQLPKDRFSAERLKGVDSTLKIQPAELGDSAVYLCASSSLAGPYNEQFFGPGTRLTVL.

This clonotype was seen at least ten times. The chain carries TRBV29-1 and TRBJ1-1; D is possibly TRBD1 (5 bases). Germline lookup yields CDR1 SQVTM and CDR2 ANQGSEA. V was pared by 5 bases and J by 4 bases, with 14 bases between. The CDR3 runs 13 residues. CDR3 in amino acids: CSVLTDSSTEAFF. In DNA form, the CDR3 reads TGCAGCGTTCTTACTGACAGCTCCACTGAAGCTTTCTTT.

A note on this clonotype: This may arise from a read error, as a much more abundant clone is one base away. The CDR3 DNA reads as TGTGCCAGCAGTTCGAGCGCAAAAGTAGGAGAGACCCAGTACTTC. The encoded protein is CASSSSAKVGETQYF. J is TRBJ2-5 and V is TRBV28; D remains ambiguous. The germline V gene has CDR1 MDHEN and CDR2 SYDVKM. The CDR3 spans 15 residues. The ends were cut back, 4 bases at V and 4 bases at J, with 16 bases in the middle.

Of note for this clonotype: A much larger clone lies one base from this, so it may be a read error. CDR3 coding DNA: TGTGCCAGCAGCCTTGGGCAGGATGAGCAGTTCTTC. Translated: CASSLGQDEQFF. The chain recombines TRBV7-8 with TRBJ2-1; D unresolved. Germline CDR1 reads SGHVS; CDR2 reads FQNEAQ. The CDR3 loop spans 12 amino acids. Trimming removed 5 bases at V and 8 bases at J, with 10 bases between.

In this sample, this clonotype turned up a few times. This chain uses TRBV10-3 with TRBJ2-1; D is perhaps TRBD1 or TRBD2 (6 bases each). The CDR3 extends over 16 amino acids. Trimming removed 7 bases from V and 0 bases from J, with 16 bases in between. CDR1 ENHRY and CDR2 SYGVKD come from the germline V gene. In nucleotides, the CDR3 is TGTGCCATCACTCCCCGGGGGCTTAGCTCCTACAATGAGCAGTTCTTC. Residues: CAITPRGLSSYNEQFF.

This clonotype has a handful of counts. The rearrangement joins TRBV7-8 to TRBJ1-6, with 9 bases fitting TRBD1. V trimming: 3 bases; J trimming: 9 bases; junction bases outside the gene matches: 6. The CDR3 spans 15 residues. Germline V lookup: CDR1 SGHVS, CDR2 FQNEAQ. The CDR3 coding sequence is TGTGCCAGCAGCTTTGAGGGGACAGGGACTTCACCCCTCCACTTT. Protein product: CASSFEGTGTSPLHF.

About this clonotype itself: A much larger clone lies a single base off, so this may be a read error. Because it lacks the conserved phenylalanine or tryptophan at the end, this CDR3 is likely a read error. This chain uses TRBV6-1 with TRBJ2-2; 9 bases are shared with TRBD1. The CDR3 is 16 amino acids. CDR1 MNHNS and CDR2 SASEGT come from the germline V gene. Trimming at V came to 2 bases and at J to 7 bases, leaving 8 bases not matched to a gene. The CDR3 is CASSEWGTGYIGELFS. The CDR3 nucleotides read TGTGCCAGCAGTGAATGGGGGACAGGGTACATCGGGGAGCTGTTTTCT.

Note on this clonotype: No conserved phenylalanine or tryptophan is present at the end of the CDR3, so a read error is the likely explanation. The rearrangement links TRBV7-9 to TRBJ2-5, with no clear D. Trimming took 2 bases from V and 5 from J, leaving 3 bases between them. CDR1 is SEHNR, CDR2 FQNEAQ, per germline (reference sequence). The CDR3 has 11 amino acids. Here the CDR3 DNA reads TGTGCCAGCAGCTTAAAGGAGACCCAGTACTTA. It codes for CASSLKETQYL.

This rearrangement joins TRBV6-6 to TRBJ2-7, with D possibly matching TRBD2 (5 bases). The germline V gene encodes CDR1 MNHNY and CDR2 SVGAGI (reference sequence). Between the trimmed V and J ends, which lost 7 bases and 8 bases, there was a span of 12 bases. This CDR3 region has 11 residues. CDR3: CASTANGKQYF. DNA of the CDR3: TGTGCCAGCACAGCCAACGGGAAGCAGTACTTC.

The CDR3 is CASTHTTGELFF. DNA of the CDR3: TGCGCCAGCACCCACACCACCGGGGAGCTGTTTTTT. This rearrangement joins TRBV10-2 to TRBJ2-2, with unresolved D. V was shortened by 7 bases and J by 4 bases, with 7 bases between the two germline ends. Germline lookup yields CDR1 WSHSY and CDR2 SAAADI. This CDR3 comprises 12 residues.

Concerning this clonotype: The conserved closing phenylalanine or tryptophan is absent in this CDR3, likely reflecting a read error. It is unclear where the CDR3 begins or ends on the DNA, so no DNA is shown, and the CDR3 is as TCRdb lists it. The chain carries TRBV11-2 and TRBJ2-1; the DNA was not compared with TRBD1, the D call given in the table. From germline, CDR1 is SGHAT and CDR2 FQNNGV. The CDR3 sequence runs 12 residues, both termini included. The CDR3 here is CASSLMGALKFY.

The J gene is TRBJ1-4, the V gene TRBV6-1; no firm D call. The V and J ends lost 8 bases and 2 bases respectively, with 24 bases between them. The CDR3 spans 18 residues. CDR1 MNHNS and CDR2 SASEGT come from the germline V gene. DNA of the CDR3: TGTGCCAGCGGTGCCTCAGACGGACCGACCGGGACTAATGAAAAACTGTTTTTT. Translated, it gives CASGASDGPTGTNEKLFF.

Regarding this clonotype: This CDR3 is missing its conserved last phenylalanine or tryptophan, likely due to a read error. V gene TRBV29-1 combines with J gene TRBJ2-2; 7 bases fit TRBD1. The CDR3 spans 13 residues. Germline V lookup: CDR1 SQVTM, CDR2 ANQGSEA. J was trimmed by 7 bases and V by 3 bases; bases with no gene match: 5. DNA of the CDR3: TGCAGCGTTGATGAGGGGGCGGGCGGGGAGCTGTTTTTA. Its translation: CSVDEGAGGELFL.

This CDR3 is CASSIALGSGELFF. Written as DNA, the CDR3 is TGCGCCAGCAGCATCGCCCTAGGATCCGGGGAGCTGTTTTTT. The genes are TRBV5-1 and TRBJ2-2; no definite D call. CDR1 SGHRS and CDR2 YFSETQ come from the germline V gene. V was cut by 4 bases and J by 6 bases, with 13 bases left in between. The CDR3 length is 14 residues.

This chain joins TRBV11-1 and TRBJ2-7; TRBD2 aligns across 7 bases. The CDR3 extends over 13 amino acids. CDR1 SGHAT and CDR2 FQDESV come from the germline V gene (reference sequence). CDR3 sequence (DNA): TGTGTCAACAGCCTTGGACTAGACTACGAGCAGTACTTC. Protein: CVNSLGLDYEQYF.

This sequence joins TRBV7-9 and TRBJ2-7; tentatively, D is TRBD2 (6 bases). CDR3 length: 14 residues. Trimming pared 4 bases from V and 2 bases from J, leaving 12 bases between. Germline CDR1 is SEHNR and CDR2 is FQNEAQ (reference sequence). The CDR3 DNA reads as TGTGCCAGCAGCTCCGGGACTCGGGCCTACGAGCAGTACTTC. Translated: CASSSGTRAYEQYF.

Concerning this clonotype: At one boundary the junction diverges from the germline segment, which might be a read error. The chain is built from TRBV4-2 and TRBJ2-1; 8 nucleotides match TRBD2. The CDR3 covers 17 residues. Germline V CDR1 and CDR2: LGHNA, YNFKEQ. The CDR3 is CASGQEAAGASYNEQFF. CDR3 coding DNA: TGTGCCAGCGGCCAAGAGGCAGCGGGGGCCTCCTACAATGAGCAGTTCTTC.

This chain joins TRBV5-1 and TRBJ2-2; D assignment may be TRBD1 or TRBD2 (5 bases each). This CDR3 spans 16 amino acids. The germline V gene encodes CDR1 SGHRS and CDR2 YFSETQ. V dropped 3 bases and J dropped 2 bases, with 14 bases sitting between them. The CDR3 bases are TGCGCCAGCAGCTGGACCGGGACGGGAAACACCGGGGAGCTGTTTTTT. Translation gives CASSWTGTGNTGELFF.

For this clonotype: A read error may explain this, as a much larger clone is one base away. In DNA form, the CDR3 reads TGTGCCAGCAGAAGGGGCGGAAGCGGAGAGGCCCAGTACTTC. It codes for CASRRGGSGEAQYF. This rearrangement joins TRBV6-6 to TRBJ2-5; D tentatively reads TRBD1 or TRBD2 (5 bases each). This CDR3 is 14 amino acids long. Germline CDR1 is MNHNY and CDR2 is SVGAGI (reference sequence).

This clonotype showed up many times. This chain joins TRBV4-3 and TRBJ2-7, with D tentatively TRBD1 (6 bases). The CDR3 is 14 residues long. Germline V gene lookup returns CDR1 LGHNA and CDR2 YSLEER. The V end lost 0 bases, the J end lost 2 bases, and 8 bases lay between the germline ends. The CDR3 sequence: CASSQDRGPYEQYF. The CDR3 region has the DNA TGCGCCAGCAGCCAAGACAGGGGTCCCTACGAGCAGTACTTC.

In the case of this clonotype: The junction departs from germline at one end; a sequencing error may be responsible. The DNA of the CDR3 is TGCTGCGTTGAATGGCCAGCGGAAGGGCCGAATACGCAGTATTTT. Amino acid sequence: CCVEWPAEGPNTQYF. V and J are TRBV29-1 and TRBJ2-3, with D perhaps TRBD2 (5 bases). The CDR3 totals 15 residues. Germline-derived CDR1 and CDR2 are SQVTM and ANQGSEA.

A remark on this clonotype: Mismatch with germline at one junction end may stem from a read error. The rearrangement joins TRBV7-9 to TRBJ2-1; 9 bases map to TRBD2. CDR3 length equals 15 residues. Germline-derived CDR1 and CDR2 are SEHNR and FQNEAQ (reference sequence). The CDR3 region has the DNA TGTGCCAACAGCCGCCCCCTAGCGGGAACCGGTGAGCAGTTCTTC. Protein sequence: CANSRPLAGTGEQFF.

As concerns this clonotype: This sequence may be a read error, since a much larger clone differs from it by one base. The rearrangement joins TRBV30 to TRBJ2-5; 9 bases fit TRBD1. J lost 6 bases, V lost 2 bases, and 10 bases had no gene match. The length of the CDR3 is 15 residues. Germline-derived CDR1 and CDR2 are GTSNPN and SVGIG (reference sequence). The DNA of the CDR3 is TGTGCCTGGAGTCCCCGGGACAGGGATGTGAAGACCCAGTACTTC. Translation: CAWSPRDRDVKTQYF.